These 28 T cell receptor beta chains originate from one sample sequenced in a study of identical twins. From the 5' RACE reads, TCRdb called clonotypes with MiXCR, one entry per CDR3 protein. The sample carries about 790,000 distinct CDR3 sequences, approximately 18% recorded once. In addition, the sample was reused for a study of T cells expressing NK-cell markers.

The material sequenced was PBMCs. All receptors come from a woman between 18 and 29 years old in good health.

V gene TRBV12-3 or TRBV12-4 combines with J gene TRBJ2-1; D gene unclear. V lost 1 base, J lost 13 bases, and 8 bases lay in between. The CDR3 has 11 amino acids. CDR3 in DNA: TGTGCCAGCAGTTTAGTGGACCGACAGTTCTTC. Protein product: CASSLVDRQFF.

This clonotype was counted between two and nine times. This sequence joins TRBV12-3 or TRBV12-4 and TRBJ1-4; D is uncertain. Trimming removed 5 bases from V and 0 bases from J, with 4 bases in between. The CDR3 extends over 13 amino acids. The CDR3 DNA sequence: TGTGCCAGCAGTCCCGCAACTAATGAAAAACTGTTTTTT. It specifies CASSPATNEKLFF.

This clonotype was counted between two and nine times. The genes are TRBV9 and TRBJ2-1, with 7 bases aligning to TRBD2. The germline gives CDR1 SGDLS, CDR2 YYNGEE. Trimming at V came to 4 bases and at J to 5 bases, leaving 9 bases not matched to a gene. This CDR3 has 15 amino acids. CDR3 sequence: CASSPGGLINNEQFF. The CDR3 DNA reads as TGTGCCAGCAGCCCGGGGGGACTAATCAACAATGAGCAGTTCTTC.

This clonotype has a handful of counts. The rearrangement joins TRBV29-1 to TRBJ2-1; unclear D gene. V was shortened by 8 bases and J by 10 bases, with 15 bases between the two germline ends. The CDR3 is made up of 11 amino acids. Germline V CDR1 and CDR2: SQVTM, ANQGSEA. The CDR3 nucleotides are TGCAGCCTACGACCAGCCGGCGAGCAGTTCTTC. This gives the protein CSLRPAGEQFF.

The gene calls are TRBV12-3 or TRBV12-4 and TRBJ2-1, with a possible D match to TRBD2 (6 bases). Trimming pared 7 bases from V and 0 bases from J, leaving 16 bases between. The CDR3 spans 16 residues. The CDR3 loop is CASTTGTLPSYNEQFF. CDR3 in DNA: TGTGCCAGCACCACCGGGACTCTCCCCTCCTACAATGAGCAGTTCTTC.

The CDR3 region has the DNA TGTGCCAGCAGCCCAGTGGCCGGGGAGCTGTTTTTT. Translated, it gives CASSPVAGELFF. The chain joins TRBV9 to TRBJ2-2; D not certain. The CDR3 sequence is 12 residues long. Germline V gene data show CDR1 as SGDLS and CDR2 as YYNGEE. Between the trimmed V and J ends, which lost 4 bases and 6 bases, there was a span of 7 bases. Full variable domain (outside the CDR3, taken from reference TRBV9 and TRBJ2-2): DSGVTQTPKHLITATGQRVTLRCSPRSGDLSVYWYQQSLDQGLQFLIQYYNGEERAKGNILERFSAQQFPDLHSELNLSSLELGDSALYFCASSPVAGELFFGEGSRLTVL.

This clonotype was detected many times. In DNA, the CDR3 is TGCAGTATCCCCCGTGAAGCTATGAACACTGAAGCTTTCTTT. It translates to CSIPREAMNTEAFF. The chain recombines TRBV20-1 with TRBJ1-1, with unresolved D. V was cut by 8 bases and J by 0 bases, with 16 bases left in between. Germline CDR1 reads DFQATT; CDR2 reads SNEGSKA (reference sequence). The CDR3 has 14 residues.

The rearrangement uses TRBV7-2 and TRBJ2-3; the match to TRBD2 covers 7 bases. V shed 5 bases and J 4 bases; nucleotides not matched to a gene: 9. Germline assignment: CDR1 SGHTA and CDR2 FQGNSA. The CDR3 consists of 15 residues. CDR3 protein: CASSPWGGRADTQYF. CDR3 nucleotide sequence: TGTGCCAGCAGCCCCTGGGGCGGGAGAGCAGATACGCAGTATTTT.

This clonotype was counted a single time. The chain couples TRBV18 to TRBJ2-7; 9 bases map to TRBD2. V dropped 3 bases and J dropped 3; count of bases not matched to a gene: 6. Germline V gene sequence: CDR1 KGHSH, CDR2 LQKENI. The CDR3 spans 15 residues. The CDR3 region is CASSPITSGYYEQYF. The CDR3 DNA is TGTGCCAGCTCACCGATAACTAGCGGGTACTACGAGCAGTACTTC. The full variable domain, rest sourced from reference TRBV18 and TRBJ2-7, is NAGVMQNPRHLVRRRGQEARLRCSPMKGHSHVYWYRQLPEEGLKFMVYLQKENIIDESGMPKERFSAEFPKEGPSILRIQQVVRGDSAAYFCASSPITSGYYEQYFGPGTRLTVT.

A few counts support this clonotype. The rearrangement joins TRBV6-1 to TRBJ1-2, with D possibly being TRBD1 (5 bases). V was shortened by 6 bases and J by 0 bases, with 14 bases between the two germline ends. This CDR3 is 15 amino acids long. CDR1 is MNHNS and CDR2 is SASEGT in the germline V gene. CDR3 sequence (DNA): TGTGCCAGCAGCCCTTCGACAGTCGCTAACTATGGCTACACCTTC. Translated: CASSPSTVANYGYTF.

V usage is TRBV20-1 and J usage is TRBJ2-1; tentatively, D is TRBD1 (5 bases). In germline, CDR1 is DFQATT, CDR2 SNEGSKA (reference sequence). The CDR3 length is 13 residues. Between the trimmed V and J ends, which lost 8 bases and 6 bases, there was a span of 17 bases. DNA of the CDR3: TGCAGTACCGAGGTCGTACAGGTCAATGAGCAGTTCTTC. Amino acid sequence: CSTEVVQVNEQFF.

The V and J genes are TRBV20-1 and TRBJ2-6; D remains unclear. Germline CDR1 and CDR2: DFQATT and SNEGSKA (reference sequence). The ends were cut back, 5 bases at V and 1 base at J, with 12 bases in the middle. The CDR3 contains 15 residues. CDR3 nucleotide sequence: TGCAGTGCTGAGAGCGACGAATCTGGGGCCAACGTCCTGACTTTC. Protein sequence: CSAESDESGANVLTF.

In this sample, this clonotype turned up a few times. The CDR3 sequence is CSAWGNEKLFF. The DNA of the CDR3 is TGCAGCGCCTGGGGAAATGAAAAACTGTTTTTT. This rearrangement joins TRBV29-1 to TRBJ1-4, with D uncertain. This CDR3 comprises 11 residues. From germline, CDR1 is SQVTM and CDR2 ANQGSEA. The germline V and J ends were trimmed by 7 bases and 5 bases, with 8 bases remaining between them.

This clonotype occurred many times. V gene TRBV7-9 combines with J gene TRBJ1-2; 9 nucleotides line up with TRBD1. Germline trimming cut 4 bases from V and 8 bases from J; bases unmatched to any gene: 11. The length of the CDR3 is 15 residues. Germline CDR1 reads SEHNR; CDR2 reads FQNEAQ (reference sequence). CDR3 in DNA: TGTGCCAGCAGCTCCTCAGCCGGGACAGGGAGCGGCTACACCTTC. It specifies CASSSSAGTGSGYTF.

Many counts were recorded for this clonotype. The gene calls are TRBV6-1 and TRBJ2-2; D gene uncertain. V gave up 7 bases and J gave up 5 bases, with 11 bases separating them. Germline CDR1 MNHNS, CDR2 SASEGT. CDR3 length: 13 residues. CDR3 sequence reads: CASTITQTGELFF. For the CDR3, the DNA is TGTGCCAGCACCATTACGCAAACCGGGGAGCTGTTTTTT.

This chain uses TRBV12-3 or TRBV12-4 with TRBJ1-6; D not resolved. V gave up 10 bases and J gave up 10 bases, with 17 bases separating them. CDR3 length: 13 amino acids. This CDR3 reads CATARSQTSPLHF. CDR3 bases: TGTGCCACCGCTAGGTCCCAGACCTCACCCCTCCACTTT.

The chain links TRBV12-3 or TRBV12-4 to TRBJ2-7, with D perhaps matching TRBD1 (6 bases). This CDR3 comprises 14 residues. The V end was cut by 5 bases, the J end by 3 bases, with 14 bases between. CDR3 in amino acids: CASSISWTDYEQYF. In nucleotides, the CDR3 is TGTGCCAGCAGTATCTCATGGACAGACTACGAGCAGTACTTC.

The chain couples TRBV5-1 to TRBJ2-7, with D hard to call. CDR1 SGHRS and CDR2 YFSETQ come from the germline V gene. The CDR3 runs to 13 residues. Between the trimmed V and J ends, which lost 0 bases and 6 bases, there was a span of 10 bases. The CDR3 loop is CASSLAGRSEQYF. Here the CDR3 DNA reads TGCGCCAGCAGCTTGGCTGGTCGTTCCGAGCAGTACTTC.

The rearrangement uses TRBV20-1 and TRBJ2-7, with 9 bases identical to TRBD1. CDR1 DFQATT and CDR2 SNEGSKA come from the germline V gene (reference sequence). The CDR3 has 13 residues. CDR3 sequence reads: CSAGTGRAYEQYF. CDR3 bases: TGCAGCGCGGGGACAGGGAGGGCCTACGAGCAGTACTTC.

This clonotype was observed a handful of times. The chain combines TRBV7-9 with TRBJ1-3, with a possible D match to TRBD1 (5 bases). The germline V gene encodes CDR1 SEHNR and CDR2 FQNEAQ (reference sequence). Between the trimmed V and J ends, which lost 5 bases and 1 base, there was a span of 18 bases. This CDR3 has 17 amino acids. CDR3 nucleotide sequence: TGTGCCAGCAGCCGTTCGACCGGGACGCGATCTGGAAACACCATATATTTT. This codes for CASSRSTGTRSGNTIYF.

This clonotype has only a few counts. The J gene is TRBJ1-2, the V gene TRBV9; D may be TRBD1 (5 bases). The CDR3 runs to 13 residues. V dropped 4 bases and J dropped 2 bases, with 9 bases sitting between them. The germline CDR1 and CDR2 sequences are SGDLS and YYNGEE. The CDR3 bases are TGTGCCAGCAGCCCCCGGGACAACTATGGCTACACCTTC. Protein: CASSPRDNYGYTF.

V is TRBV11-3 and J is TRBJ2-1; TRBD2 aligns across 12 bases. Germline V gives CDR1 SGHNT, CDR2 YENEEA. The CDR3 sequence is 17 residues long. V gave up 1 base and J gave up 16 bases; unmatched junction bases: 17. CDR3: CASSLASLAGGMSSSFF. CDR3 nucleotide sequence: TGTGCCAGCAGCTTAGCAAGTCTAGCGGGGGGGATGAGCAGCAGTTTCTTC.

The table lists this clonotype with a few counts. The conserved closing phenylalanine or tryptophan is absent in this CDR3, likely reflecting a read error. No DNA is shown, since the ends of the CDR3 on it are uncertain; the CDR3 is the one TCRdb lists. The CDR3 loop reads CASSSKPGPFDP. The V and J genes are TRBV7-9 and TRBJ2-1; TRBD1 is taken as the D call from the table, unchecked against the DNA. The CDR3 totals 12 residues, both ends included. Germline lookup yields CDR1 SEHNR and CDR2 FQNEAQ (reference sequence).

This clonotype was picked up a small number of times. The CDR3 here is CASMGFGTEAFF. The CDR3 DNA reads as TGTGCCAGCATGGGGTTTGGTACTGAAGCTTTCTTT. This chain connects TRBV2 to TRBJ1-1; D not resolved. Trimming cost V 7 bases and J 5 bases, with 11 bases left between them. Germline V gene lookup returns CDR1 SNHLY and CDR2 FYNNEI. The CDR3 loop spans 12 amino acids. The full variable domain, its missing parts supplied by reference TRBV2 and TRBJ1-1, is EPEVTQTPSHQVTQMGQEVILRCVPISNHLYFYWYRQILGQKVEFLVSFYNNEISEKSEIFDDQFSVERPDGSNFTLKIRSTKLEDSAMYFCASMGFGTEAFFGQGTRLTVV.

The chain is built from TRBV12-3 or TRBV12-4 and TRBJ2-1; a weak D match, TRBD2 (5 bases). Trimming left V 1 base short and J 5 bases short, with 9 bases between. The CDR3 has 14 residues. The CDR3 DNA reads as TGTGCCAGCAGTTTAGGCGGGCCTCACAATGAGCAGTTCTTC. Protein product: CASSLGGPHNEQFF.

The rearrangement joins TRBV6-2 or TRBV6-3 to TRBJ1-5, with D perhaps matching TRBD1 (6 bases). The V gene lost 5 bases and the J gene lost 4 bases, with 12 bases spanning the gap. The CDR3 extends over 14 amino acids. The germline gives CDR1 MNHEY, CDR2 SVGEGT. CDR3 region: CASSRTARNQPQHF. CDR3 coding DNA: TGTGCCAGCAGTAGGACAGCTAGAAATCAGCCCCAGCATTTT.

CDR3 nucleotide sequence: TGCAGTGCTAGAGAGCCCTTAGAGGGAGCCACTGAAGCTTTCTTT. Amino acid sequence: CSAREPLEGATEAFF. The rearrangement uses TRBV20-1 and TRBJ1-1; D unclear. This CDR3 is 15 amino acids long. Trimming removed 0 bases at V and 4 bases at J, with 15 bases between. CDR1 is DFQATT, CDR2 SNEGSKA, per germline (reference sequence).

The rearrangement links TRBV20-1 to TRBJ2-2, with 7 bases lining up with TRBD2. This CDR3 has 13 residues. Germline CDR1 is DFQATT and CDR2 is SNEGSKA (reference sequence). V was pared by 6 bases and J by 1 base, with 2 bases of the junction left unmatched. The CDR3 DNA reads as TGCAGTGCCAGCGGGGAGAACACCGGGGAGCTGTTTTTT. Its protein is CSASGENTGELFF.